The 6 T cell receptor beta chains below come from one sample, sequenced in a study of CXCR3-negative and CXCR3-positive naive CD8 T cells. With UMI labels, 5' RACE was used to prepare the TRB cDNA libraries. TCRdb re-called the 5' RACE reads; every CDR3 protein appears as one record, without DNA. The sample table sets out around 50,000 distinct CDR3 sequences. Specimen: memory CD8+ T cells from blood. All receptors derive from a human donor in good health. Some clones in this sample may be carry-over from other donors' samples.

The rearrangement links TRBV19 to TRBJ1-1. The CDR3 covers 13 residues. Germline loops: CDR1 LNHDA, CDR2 SQIVND (reference sequence). CDR3: CASSMARYTEAFF.

Considering frequency, this clonotype is medium-sized. CDR3 amino acids: CSARGVGQMNEQFF. The chain couples TRBV20-1 to TRBJ2-1; TCRdb proposes TRBD1, but this gene call is untestable without DNA. Germline CDR1 DFQATT, CDR2 SNEGSKA (reference sequence). The CDR3 is made up of 14 amino acids.

The chain recombines TRBV14 with TRBJ2-4. This CDR3 has 16 amino acids. Per the germline V gene, CDR1 is SGHDN and CDR2 is FVKESK. CDR3 sequence reads: CASSQATGLAKNIQYF.

The V and J genes are TRBV6-5 and TRBJ2-7; TCRdb designates TRBD1, a call that cannot be tested without DNA. CDR3 length: 15 amino acids. CDR1 and CDR2 (germline): MNHEY, SVGAGI. The CDR3 region is CASTPQQGRPYEQYF.

V usage is TRBV6-5 and J usage is TRBJ2-1; TCRdb proposes TRBD1, but this gene call is untestable without DNA. The germline V gene has CDR1 MNHEY and CDR2 SVGAGI. The CDR3 is made up of 16 amino acids. This chain's CDR3 is CASSYFHRAGYNEQFF.

The chain recombines TRBV7-9 with TRBJ2-3; TCRdb lists TRBD1, though no DNA is available to test this call. Looked up from germline, CDR1 is SEHNR and CDR2 is FQNEAQ (reference sequence). The CDR3 loop spans 19 amino acids. The CDR3 sequence is CASSLVAVHRDRVTDTQYF. The variable domain in full, with the rest retrieved from reference TRBV7-9 and TRBJ2-3, is DTGVSQNPRHKITKRGQNVTFRCDPISEHNRLYWYRQTLGQGPEFLTYFQNEAQLEKSRLLSDRFSAERPKGSFSTLEIQRTEQGDSAMYLCASSLVAVHRDRVTDTQYFGPGTRLTVL.